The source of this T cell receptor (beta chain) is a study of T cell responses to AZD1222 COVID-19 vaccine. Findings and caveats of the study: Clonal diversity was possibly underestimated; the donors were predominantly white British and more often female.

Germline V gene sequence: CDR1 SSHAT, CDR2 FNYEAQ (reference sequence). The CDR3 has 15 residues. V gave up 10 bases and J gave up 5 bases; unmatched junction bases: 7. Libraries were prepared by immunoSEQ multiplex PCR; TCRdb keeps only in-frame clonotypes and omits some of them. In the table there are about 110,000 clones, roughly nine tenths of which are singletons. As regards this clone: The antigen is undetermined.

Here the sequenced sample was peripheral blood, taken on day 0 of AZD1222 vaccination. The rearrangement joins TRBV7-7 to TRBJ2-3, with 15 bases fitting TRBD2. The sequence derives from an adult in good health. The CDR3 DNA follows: TGTGCCATGGACTGGACTAGCGGGAGGGTAGATACGCAGTATTTT. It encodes CAMDWTSGRVDTQYF. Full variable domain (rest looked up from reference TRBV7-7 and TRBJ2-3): GAGVSQSPRYKVTKRGQDVTLRCDPISSHATLYWYQQALGQGPEFLTYFNYEAQPDKSGLPSDRFSAERPEGSISTLTIQRTEQRDSAMYRCAMDWTSGRVDTQYFGPGTRLTVL.